These T cell receptor beta chains were read from a single sample in a study of blood T cell repertoires in COVID-19. Repertoires were generated with immunoSEQ multiplex PCR, while TCRdb's copy carries only in-frame clones and drops some. The table has 150,000 or so clones, roughly 90% seen once. Sequencing was done on a sample of peripheral blood. Receptors were obtained from a man aged 30 to 45 with COVID-19, enrolled during active disease. Both conserved end residues are part of each CDR3.

J	V	CDR3
TRBJ1-1	TRBV27	CASSLSGMNTEAFF
TRBJ2-5	TRBV6-6	CASSYPDRETQYF
TRBJ2-7	TRBV4-1	CASSQRDWSYEQYF
TRBJ1-1	TRBV5-4	CASSPGGDRNTEAFF
TRBJ2-1	TRBV5-6	CASRGRQLDEQFF
TRBJ1-5	TRBV27	CASSIDRGDQPQHF
TRBJ1-2	TRBV6-5	CASSYDRRYYGYTF
TRBJ1-4	TRBV6-5	CASSRQGQEKLFF
TRBJ2-1	TRBV5-4	CASSLGGGSSYNEQFF
TRBJ2-7	TRBV19	CASSPPELWGTYEQYF
TRBJ2-3	TRBV7-3	CASSADRFDTQYF
TRBJ2-1	TRBV24-1	CATAAGGNEQFF
TRBJ2-5	TRBV5-6	CASSFLGGPQETQYF
TRBJ1-1	TRBV19	CASSMTGTEAFF
TRBJ2-1	TRBV18	CASSRTAGGNEQFF
TRBJ1-4	TRBV10-3	CAISQGAREKLFF
TRBJ1-5	TRBV3-1/TRBV3-2	CASSHGQLPQHF
TRBJ1-1	TRBV6-5	CASSYSTGLNTEAFF
TRBJ1-1	TRBV7-3	CASSPGGAGDTEAFF
TRBJ2-3	TRBV7-3	CASSLSGLAGSTDTQYF
TRBJ1-1	TRBV27	CASSYQGGTEAFF
TRBJ2-7	TRBV5-6	CASSQGTGVYDEQYF
TRBJ2-7	TRBV29-1	CSVAGTSGRTYEQYF
TRBJ2-5	TRBV7-2	CASSLGGGETQYF
TRBJ1-1	TRBV11-2	CASSLGRLRDTEAFF
TRBJ2-1	TRBV7-3	CASSPSSGRAINEQFF
TRBJ1-5	TRBV30	CAWSVRGSSNQPQHF